The sequence of this T cell receptor (beta chain) was determined in a study of CD8 T cells in Susac syndrome. RNA totalling roughly 0.45 to 1 ug underwent reverse transcription with random hexamers. Amplification of TCR beta CDR3 used immunoSEQ multiplex PCR across 54 Vbeta and 13 Jbeta. One entry per CDR3 protein results from TCRdb running MiXCR on the immunoSEQ multiplex PCR reads. The profile shows approximately 150,000 distinct CDR3 sequences, around 85% of them singletons. This clonotype was found a few times. Source material: CD8+ T cells from PBMCs. The sequence was collected from a human donor with multiple sclerosis.

CDR3: CASSPRWSGRSYNEQFF. The CDR3 DNA follows: TGTGCCAGCAGCCCCCGTTGGAGCGGGAGATCCTACAATGAGCAGTTCTTC. This chain connects TRBV11-1 to TRBJ2-1, with 8 nucleotides matching TRBD2. The CDR3 is 17 amino acids. Germline lookup yields CDR1 SGHAT and CDR2 FQDESV (reference sequence). The V and J ends lost 5 bases and 1 base, in that order; junction bases with no gene match: 10. Full variable domain (outside the CDR3, taken from reference TRBV11-1 and TRBJ2-1): EAEVAQSPRYKITEKSQAVAFWCDPISGHATLYWYRQILGQGPELLVQFQDESVVDDSQLPKDRFSAERLKGVDSTLKIQPAELGDSAMYLCASSPRWSGRSYNEQFFGPGTRLTVL.